One sample yielded the 4 T cell receptor beta chains listed below, sequenced in a study of tumor-infiltrating lymphocytes in primary liver carcinoma. Unsorted whole blood supplied the blood RNA, and germline DNA was isolated too. A constant-region primer served to make TCR beta cDNA from about 490 ng total RNA. Sequencing libraries for TCR beta derived from three nested multiplex PCR rounds that used slightly modified ARM-PCR. It was with TRBV1-TRBV30 forward primers and a C-beta reverse primer that the first two PCR rounds were run, at around 11 cycles each. MiXCR was run by TCRdb on the multiplex PCR reads, yielding one entry per CDR3 protein. Among hundreds of thousands of distinct CDR3 sequences listed, over 55% were seen once. Sequencing was carried out using peripheral blood. These receptor sequences come from a man aged 35 to 55 with primary liver carcinoma and hepatitis B virus infection.

The chain recombines TRBV12-3 or TRBV12-4 with TRBJ2-1; the D call may be TRBD1 or TRBD2 (5 bases each). CDR3 length: 15 amino acids. Trimming stripped 2 bases from V and 3 bases from J, with 11 bases between. The CDR3 loop is CASSLLWDLYNEQFF. The CDR3 DNA follows: TGTGCCAGCAGTTTACTGTGGGACCTCTACAATGAGCAGTTCTTC.

With regard to this clonotype: One junction end does not reproduce the germline sequence, and a read error may be involved. The chain joins TRBV11-2 to TRBJ2-7, with D hard to call. Germline CDR1 SGHAT, CDR2 FQNNGV. This CDR3 is built from 15 residues. For the CDR3, the DNA is TGTGCCAGCAGATTTCAGGCACCAGTGGTCTACGAGCAATACTTC. This sequence encodes CASRFQAPVVYEQYF.

This clonotype has at least ten counts. The chain is built from TRBV12-3 or TRBV12-4 and TRBJ1-2, with 7 bases lining up with TRBD1. The CDR3 has 13 residues. The junction had 8 bases not matched to a gene; V was cut back by 6 bases and J by 7 bases. The CDR3 DNA reads TGTGCCAGCAGAGAGACAGGGACTCCTGGCTACACCTTC. Translation gives CASRETGTPGYTF.

Regarding this clonotype: The junction and the germline gene differ at one end; a read error may be behind it. The chain combines TRBV5-1 with TRBJ2-3, with D tentatively TRBD1 (5 bases). The CDR3 runs to 13 residues. Germline V lookup: CDR1 SGHRS, CDR2 YFSETQ. The CDR3 DNA reads TGCGCCAGCAGCTCCCCGGACACAGATATGCAGTATTTT. Residues: CASSSPDTDMQYF.